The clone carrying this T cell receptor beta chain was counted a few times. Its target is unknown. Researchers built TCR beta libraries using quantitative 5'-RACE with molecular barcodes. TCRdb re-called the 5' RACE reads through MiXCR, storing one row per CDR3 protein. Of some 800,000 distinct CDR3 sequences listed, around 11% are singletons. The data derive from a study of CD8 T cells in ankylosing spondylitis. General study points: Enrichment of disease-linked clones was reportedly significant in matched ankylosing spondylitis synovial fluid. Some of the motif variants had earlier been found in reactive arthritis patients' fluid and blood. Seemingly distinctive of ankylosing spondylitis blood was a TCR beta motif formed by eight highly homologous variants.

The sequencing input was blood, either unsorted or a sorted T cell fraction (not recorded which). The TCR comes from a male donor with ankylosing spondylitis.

CDR3 DNA sequence: TGCAGTGCTCACGACCCGAACACTGAAGCTTTCTTT. It translates to CSAHDPNTEAFF. This sequence joins TRBV20-1 and TRBJ1-1; D remains ambiguous. The CDR3 length is 12 residues. Germline CDR1 reads DFQATT; CDR2 reads SNEGSKA (reference sequence). Trimming pared 5 bases from V and 1 base from J, leaving 8 bases between.